Presented here are 6 T cell receptor beta chains from one specimen sequenced in a study of spatial heterogeneity in lung cancer. Time point noted: blood at routine non-recurrence follow-up after resection. Researchers sequenced whole RNA taken from tumor, nontumor lung or frozen PBMC without sorting. TCRdb reprocessed the 5' RACE reads with MiXCR, giving one entry per CDR3 protein. The sample lists about 120,000 distinct CDR3 sequences, 12% occurring once. Here the sequenced sample was PBMCs, taken at follow-up. The source of these receptors is a male donor with early-stage non-small cell lung cancer.

This clonotype was found many times. The rearrangement links TRBV6-1 to TRBJ1-5, with D uncertain. CDR1 is MNHNS, CDR2 SASEGT, per germline. V lost 3 bases and J 0 bases, leaving 9 bases between the germline ends. This CDR3 spans 15 amino acids. The CDR3 reads CASSEADYSNQPQHF. The CDR3 DNA sequence: TGTGCCAGCAGTGAGGCTGATTATAGCAATCAGCCCCAGCATTTT.

The J gene is TRBJ1-1, the V gene TRBV18, with D unclear. This CDR3 comprises 15 residues. Germline CDR1 and CDR2: KGHSH and LQKENI. Trimming took off 1 base at V and 6 bases at J, with 15 bases between the two ends. In nucleotides, the CDR3 is TGTGCCAGCTCACCACAGGAAGGCCTTGGGGCTGAAGCTTTCTTT. This encodes CASSPQEGLGAEAFF.

In this sample, this clonotype turned up a few times. The chain links TRBV7-8 to TRBJ1-1; 9 nucleotides align to TRBD1. J lost 4 bases, V lost 5 bases, and 8 bases had no gene match. Germline V gene data show CDR1 as SGHVS and CDR2 as FQNEAQ. The CDR3 totals 15 residues. CDR3 coding DNA: TGTGCCAGCAGCCTACTACAGGGGGCGAGCACTGAAGCTTTCTTT. Amino acid sequence: CASSLLQGASTEAFF.

The chain links TRBV7-2 to TRBJ2-7; a possible D gene is TRBD1 (5 bases). In germline, CDR1 is SGHTA, CDR2 FQGNSA. The V gene lost 3 bases and the J gene lost 6 bases, with 18 bases spanning the gap. The CDR3 has 15 residues. CDR3 bases: TGTGCCAGCAGCTTTAGTCCGAGTTCAGGGATCGAGCAGTACTTC. Protein product: CASSFSPSSGIEQYF.

This clonotype was seen many times. The chain joins TRBV6-2 or TRBV6-3 to TRBJ1-5; D ambiguous. Looked up from germline, CDR1 is MNHEY and CDR2 is SVGEGT. Trimming took off 6 bases at V and 2 bases at J, with 14 bases between the two ends. This CDR3 has 15 residues. The CDR3 reads CASRRASAGNQPQHF. The CDR3 nucleotides read TGTGCCAGCAGACGGGCCTCTGCGGGCAATCAGCCCCAGCATTTT.

This clonotype was recorded a few times. The gene calls are TRBV4-2 and TRBJ1-2; 9 nucleotides align to TRBD1. CDR1 and CDR2 (germline): LGHNA, YNFKEQ. The J segment lost 7 bases and the V segment lost 3 bases, leaving 15 bases of the junction unmatched. The CDR3 covers 17 residues. The CDR3 DNA sequence: TGTGCCAGCAGCCAGGAAGGTTTCCTTACAGGGGGCTCTGGCTACACCTTC. Encoded protein: CASSQEGFLTGGSGYTF.